The 29 T cell receptor beta chains given below trace back to one sample, sequenced in a study of CD8+ T cells in alopecia areata. The treatment denotes: oral pan-JAK inhibitor, 5-10 mg twice daily. It was cDNA, reverse transcribed from extracted RNA, that served as the sequencing template. The repertoire was sequenced with immunoSEQ multiplex PCR; TCRdb's copy has only in-frame clones and lacks some. The data hold fewer than 110,000 clones, with more than 75% observed a single time. Sequenced material: CD8+ T cells sorted from blood, taken at approximately week 30, from a patient treated with tofacitinib. The receptors here all came from a human donor with alopecia areata.

A remark on this clone: The same CDR3 also results from other DNA sequences found in this sample. This chain connects TRBV7-8 to TRBJ1-1; possible D gene TRBD1, 6 bases. The CDR3 consists of 15 residues. V dropped 4 bases and J dropped 4 bases, with 16 bases sitting between them. Germline CDR1 SGHVS, CDR2 FQNEAQ. CDR3 nucleotides: TGTGCCAGCAGCTCCACGGGGGCGGTGGCCACTGAAGCTTTCTTT. It is translated as CASSSTGAVATEAFF. Looking up the rest from reference TRBV7-8 and TRBJ1-1 gives the full variable domain: GAGVSQSPRYKVAKRGQDVALRCDPISGHVSLFWYQQALGQGPEFLTYFQNEAQLDKSGLPSDRFFAERPEGSVSTLKIQRTQQEDSAVYLCASSSTGAVATEAFFGQGTRLTVV.

The chain employs TRBV6-5 and TRBJ2-7, with 9 nucleotides matching TRBD1. The germline CDR1 and CDR2 sequences are MNHEY and SVGAGI. The CDR3 has 13 amino acids. The J segment lost 1 base and the V segment lost 8 bases, leaving 3 bases of the junction unmatched. The DNA for the CDR3 is TGTGCCAGCTTCGGACAGGGGTCCTACGAGCAGTACTTC. It specifies CASFGQGSYEQYF.

V gene TRBV29-1 combines with J gene TRBJ1-1; D remains unclear. V was trimmed by 0 bases and J by 3 bases, leaving 17 bases between them. Germline-derived CDR1 and CDR2 are SQVTM and ANQGSEA. The CDR3 has 16 amino acids. CDR3 in DNA: TGCAGCGTTGAAGATCGTAGGGCAGATAAAGACACTGAAGCTTTCTTT. Translation: CSVEDRRADKDTEAFF.

The chain joins TRBV27 to TRBJ2-3; D gene uncertain. CDR3 length: 12 amino acids. Trimming took 3 bases from V and 6 from J, leaving 7 bases between them. CDR1 is MNHEY and CDR2 is SMNVEV in the germline V gene (reference sequence). CDR3 sequence reads: CASSFRSDTQYF. Here the CDR3 DNA reads TGTGCCAGCAGTTTCCGGAGCGATACGCAGTATTTT.

V is TRBV5-1 and J is TRBJ1-1; D is perhaps TRBD1 (6 bases). Trimming removed 3 bases from V and 0 bases from J, with 18 bases in between. The CDR3 sequence is 17 residues long. Germline V CDR1 and CDR2: SGHRS, YFSETQ. CDR3 protein: CASSSPQGSGMNTEAFF. In DNA form, the CDR3 reads TGCGCCAGCAGCTCCCCACAGGGTAGTGGGATGAACACTGAAGCTTTCTTT.

The V gene is TRBV9, the J gene TRBJ2-7; D is perhaps TRBD1 or TRBD2 (5 bases each). The germline V and J ends were trimmed by 0 bases and 0 bases, with 7 bases remaining between them. CDR1 is SGDLS, CDR2 YYNGEE, per germline. This CDR3 has 14 amino acids. The CDR3 is CASSVGGSSYEQYF. CDR3 DNA sequence: TGTGCCAGCAGCGTAGGGGGGAGCTCCTACGAGCAGTACTTC. Supplemented by reference TRBV9 and TRBJ2-7, the full variable domain reads DSGVTQTPKHLITATGQRVTLRCSPRSGDLSVYWYQQSLDQGLQFLIQYYNGEERAKGNILERFSAQQFPDLHSELNLSSLELGDSALYFCASSVGGSSYEQYFGPGTRLTVT.

The rearrangement uses TRBV14 and TRBJ2-1, with TRBD2 matching 10 bases. The J segment lost 3 bases and the V segment lost 4 bases, leaving 3 bases of the junction unmatched. This CDR3 is built from 15 residues. CDR1 SGHDN and CDR2 FVKESK come from the germline V gene. The CDR3 nucleotides are TGTGCCAGCAGCCTAGCGGGGGGTCGCTACAATGAGCAGTTCTTC. Its translation: CASSLAGGRYNEQFF. Based on the CDR3 plus reference TRBV14 and TRBJ2-1, the full variable domain is EAGVTQFPSHSVIEKGQTVTLRCDPISGHDNLYWYRRVMGKEIKFLLHFVKESKQDESGMPNNRFLAERTGGTYSTLKVQPAELEDSGVYFCASSLAGGRYNEQFFGPGTRLTVL.

This clone was detected only a few times. J is TRBJ1-2 and V is TRBV7-6; D is possibly TRBD1 (6 bases). Germline-derived CDR1 and CDR2 are SGHVS and FNYEAQ. The V gene lost 1 base and the J gene lost 4 bases, with 16 bases spanning the gap. This CDR3 has 16 residues. The CDR3 reads CASSLGMGGPLYGYTF. CDR3 nucleotides: TGTGCCAGCAGCTTAGGGATGGGGGGGCCCCTCTATGGCTACACCTTC. Supplemented by reference TRBV7-6 and TRBJ1-2, the full variable domain reads GAGVSQSPRYKVTKRGQDVALRCDPISGHVSLYWYRQALGQGPEFLTYFNYEAQQDKSGLPNDRFSAERPEGSISTLTIQRTEQRDSAMYRCASSLGMGGPLYGYTFGSGTRLTVV.

The chain uses TRBV27 and TRBJ1-2, with 9 bases that match TRBD1. Per the germline V gene, CDR1 is MNHEY and CDR2 is SMNVEV (reference sequence). Trimming removed 5 bases from V and 8 bases from J; junction bases left unmatched: 12. The CDR3 totals 15 residues. The CDR3 protein is CASSARTGVPRGYTF. The CDR3 DNA is TGTGCCAGCAGTGCCCGGACAGGGGTCCCTAGGGGCTACACCTTC.

This clone was detected only once. This chain uses TRBV27 with TRBJ2-3; D ambiguous. Germline assignment: CDR1 MNHEY and CDR2 SMNVEV (reference sequence). The CDR3 consists of 13 residues. V lost 5 bases to trimming and J lost 5 bases, with 11 bases between them. CDR3 region: CASSPGRGDTQYF. The CDR3 DNA reads as TGTGCCAGCAGTCCTGGACGAGGAGATACGCAGTATTTT.

This clone appeared a single time. The gene calls are TRBV7-2 and TRBJ2-1; no reliable D call. Germline V gene data show CDR1 as SGHTA and CDR2 as FQGNSA. V was pared by 5 bases and J by 6 bases, with 17 bases between. The CDR3 is 15 residues long. The CDR3 reads CASSPDSDGSNEQFF. The CDR3 DNA reads TGTGCCAGCAGCCCCGACTCGGACGGGTCCAATGAGCAGTTCTTC.

V gene TRBV27 combines with J gene TRBJ1-2, with a possible D match to TRBD1 (5 bases). The CDR3 has 14 residues. Per germline, CDR1 MNHEY and CDR2 SMNVEV (reference sequence). Trimming removed 5 bases from V and 4 bases from J, with 14 bases in between. In DNA form, the CDR3 reads TGTGCCAGCAGTCAGGGACTTCGGGGCTATGGCTACACCTTC. Its translation is CASSQGLRGYGYTF.

The chain employs TRBV11-2 and TRBJ1-3; 9 bases line up with TRBD1. V trimming: 3 bases; J trimming: 10 bases; junction bases outside the gene matches: 13. This CDR3 spans 16 amino acids. Germline lookup yields CDR1 SGHAT and CDR2 FQNNGV. CDR3 region: CASSLAPTGGEWTIYF. The CDR3 DNA reads TGTGCCAGCAGCTTGGCCCCGACAGGGGGGGAGTGGACCATATATTTT. Complete variable domain (other parts from reference TRBV11-2 and TRBJ1-3): EAGVAQSPRYKIIEKRQSVAFWCNPISGHATLYWYQQILGQGPKLLIQFQNNGVVDDSQLPKDRFSAERLKGVDSTLKIQPAKLEDSAVYLCASSLAPTGGEWTIYFGEGSWLTVV.

J is TRBJ2-5 and V is TRBV30; 8 bases are a match to TRBD1. The J call may be in error: the DNA end matches TRBJ2-7 better. CDR1 and CDR2 (germline): GTSNPN, SVGIG (reference sequence). This CDR3 spans 16 amino acids. The CDR3 region is CAWTHPGGAKIYEQYF. The CDR3, as DNA: TGTGCCTGGACCCATCCAGGGGGCGCGAAGATTTACGAGCAGTACTTC.

This clone was detected a few times. J is TRBJ2-2 and V is TRBV10-2, with D uncertain. V was trimmed by 6 bases and J by 7 bases, leaving 9 bases between them. The CDR3 is 12 residues long. The germline CDR1 and CDR2 sequences are WSHSY and SAAADI. CDR3 residues: CASSSMGGELFF. The CDR3 DNA reads as TGCGCCAGCAGCTCCATGGGCGGGGAGCTGTTTTTT.

This clone was picked up one time. The rearrangement joins TRBV7-9 to TRBJ2-6; D is unclear. Germline V CDR1 and CDR2: SEHNR, FQNEAQ (reference sequence). This CDR3 comprises 15 residues. V shed 4 bases and J shed 0 bases, with 7 bases lying between them. The CDR3, as DNA: TGTGCCAGCAGCTCGCCTACCTCTGGGGCCAACGTCCTGACTTTC. It is translated as CASSSPTSGANVLTF.

CDR3 in amino acids: CASSGSGELFF. DNA of the CDR3: TGTGCCAGCAGCGGGTCCGGGGAGCTGTTTTTT. The chain joins TRBV7-9 to TRBJ2-2; no reliable D call. The CDR3 runs 11 residues. V was trimmed by 5 bases and J by 6 bases, leaving 4 bases between them. From germline, CDR1 is SEHNR and CDR2 FQNEAQ (reference sequence). The full variable domain, in which reference TRBV7-9 and TRBJ2-2 provide the parts outside the CDR3, is DTGVSQNPRHKITKRGQNVTFRCDPISEHNRLYWYRQTLGQGPEFLTYFQNEAQLEKSRLLSDRFSAERPKGSFSTLEIQRTEQGDSAMYLCASSGSGELFFGEGSRLTVL.

Concerning this clone: Different DNA sequences within this sample yield the same CDR3. The J gene is TRBJ2-7, the V gene TRBV7-2; 9 positions agree with TRBD2. V dropped 2 bases and J dropped 1; count of bases not matched to a gene: 3. The CDR3 has 15 amino acids. Germline V CDR1 and CDR2: SGHTA, FQGNSA. The CDR3: CASSLPTSGSYEQYF. The CDR3 DNA follows: TGTGCCAGCAGCTTACCAACTAGCGGGTCCTACGAGCAGTACTTC.

Details on this clone: A junction boundary mismatches the germline segment, possibly from a read error. The chain employs TRBV2 and TRBJ2-7; no reliable D call. The CDR3 loop spans 13 amino acids. Germline CDR1 is SNHLY and CDR2 is FYNNEI. The CDR3 spells CASSEGGTYEQYF. The CDR3 DNA follows: TGTGCCAGCAGTGAAGGGGGAACCTATGAGCAGTACTTC. The full variable domain, in which reference TRBV2 and TRBJ2-7 provide the parts outside the CDR3, is EPEVTQTPSHQVTQMGQEVILRCVPISNHLYFYWYRQILGQKVEFLVSFYNNEISEKSEIFDDQFSVERPDGSNFTLKIRSTKLEDSAMYFCASSEGGTYEQYFGPGTRLTVT.

This chain joins TRBV19 and TRBJ2-2; D gene ambiguous. CDR3 length: 14 amino acids. The V end was cut by 5 bases, the J end by 3 bases, with 10 bases between. Germline assignment: CDR1 LNHDA and CDR2 SQIVND (reference sequence). This chain's CDR3 is CASSPQVDTGELFF. CDR3 sequence (DNA): TGTGCCAGTAGTCCCCAGGTGGACACCGGGGAGCTGTTTTTT.

This sequence joins TRBV10-2 and TRBJ2-7; D is possibly TRBD2 (5 bases). The V gene lost 4 bases and the J gene lost 2 bases, with 12 bases spanning the gap. Germline V gene lookup returns CDR1 WSHSY and CDR2 SAAADI. This CDR3 is built from 14 residues. The CDR3 nucleotides read TGCGCCAGCAGTGGGTCAGCGGCAACCTACGAGCAGTACTTC. Residues: CASSGSAATYEQYF.

The rearrangement joins TRBV25-1 to TRBJ2-5; tentatively, D is TRBD2 (5 bases). The end of the DNA fits TRBJ2-7 better, so the J call may be wrong. The CDR3 consists of 12 residues. Germline V gives CDR1 MGHDK, CDR2 SYGVNS. The CDR3 DNA follows: TGTGCCAGCAGGGGGAGCTCCTACGAGCAGTACTTC. This codes for CASRGSSYEQYF.

The chain couples TRBV5-1 to TRBJ2-5; no definite D call. Germline loops: CDR1 SGHRS, CDR2 YFSETQ. There are 13 residues in the CDR3. Trimming took 6 bases from V and 3 from J, leaving 12 bases between them. The CDR3 spells CASTQIGEETQYF. CDR3 nucleotide sequence: TGCGCCAGCACCCAAATTGGGGAAGAGACCCAGTACTTC.

In its sample, this clone was seen once. CDR3 protein: CASSLDQNTEAFF. The CDR3 DNA reads TGTGCCAGCAGCTTAGATCAGAACACTGAAGCTTTCTTT. The rearrangement links TRBV7-6 to TRBJ1-1; unclear D gene. Germline V gives CDR1 SGHVS, CDR2 FNYEAQ. This CDR3 is 13 amino acids long. Trimming shortened V by 1 base and J by 1 base, and 4 bases separated the two germline ends. The whole variable domain, remainder taken from reference TRBV7-6 and TRBJ1-1, is GAGVSQSPRYKVTKRGQDVALRCDPISGHVSLYWYRQALGQGPEFLTYFNYEAQQDKSGLPNDRFSAERPEGSISTLTIQRTEQRDSAMYRCASSLDQNTEAFFGQGTRLTVV.

The V call is TRBV28, the J call TRBJ2-7, with no clear D. CDR1 MDHEN and CDR2 SYDVKM come from the germline V gene. Trimming removed 3 bases from V and 4 bases from J, with 13 bases in between. The CDR3 has 14 residues. CDR3 loop: CASSLWQTIYEQYF. CDR3 DNA sequence: TGTGCCAGCAGTTTGTGGCAGACAATTTACGAGCAGTACTTC.

This rearrangement joins TRBV11-2 to TRBJ2-3; 9 bases match TRBD1. V lost 1 base to trimming and J lost 1 base; unmatched junction nucleotides: 3. This CDR3 has 16 residues. CDR1 SGHAT and CDR2 FQNNGV come from the germline V gene. The CDR3 DNA is TGTGCCAGCAGCTTAGCCAGGACAGGGGGCACAGATACGCAGTATTTT. It translates to CASSLARTGGTDTQYF.

This chain connects TRBV6-1 to TRBJ1-1, with D unclear. This CDR3 is 12 amino acids long. The germline V gene has CDR1 MNHNS and CDR2 SASEGT. The ends were cut back, 7 bases at V and 0 bases at J, with 6 bases in the middle. The CDR3 here is CASKVLNTEAFF. The CDR3 DNA reads as TGTGCCAGCAAGGTCCTGAACACTGAAGCTTTCTTT.

V gene TRBV9 combines with J gene TRBJ1-5; D remains unclear. Germline assignment: CDR1 SGDLS and CDR2 YYNGEE. The CDR3 is 11 residues long. V gave up 9 bases and J gave up 5 bases, with 9 bases separating them. CDR3 sequence reads: CAMVGDQPQHF. The CDR3 nucleotides are TGTGCCATGGTGGGAGATCAGCCCCAGCATTTT. Full variable domain (missing parts from reference TRBV9 and TRBJ1-5): DSGVTQTPKHLITATGQRVTLRCSPRSGDLSVYWYQQSLDQGLQFLIQYYNGEERAKGNILERFSAQQFPDLHSELNLSSLELGDSALYFCAMVGDQPQHFGDGTRLSIL.

The chain recombines TRBV9 with TRBJ2-2; TRBD2 aligns across 7 bases. The germline V gene has CDR1 SGDLS and CDR2 YYNGEE. J was trimmed by 3 bases and V by 3 bases; bases with no gene match: 8. This CDR3 has 16 amino acids. CDR3 sequence: CASSGGWTSYTGELFF. The CDR3 nucleotides read TGTGCCAGCAGCGGAGGGTGGACTAGTTACACCGGGGAGCTGTTTTTT.